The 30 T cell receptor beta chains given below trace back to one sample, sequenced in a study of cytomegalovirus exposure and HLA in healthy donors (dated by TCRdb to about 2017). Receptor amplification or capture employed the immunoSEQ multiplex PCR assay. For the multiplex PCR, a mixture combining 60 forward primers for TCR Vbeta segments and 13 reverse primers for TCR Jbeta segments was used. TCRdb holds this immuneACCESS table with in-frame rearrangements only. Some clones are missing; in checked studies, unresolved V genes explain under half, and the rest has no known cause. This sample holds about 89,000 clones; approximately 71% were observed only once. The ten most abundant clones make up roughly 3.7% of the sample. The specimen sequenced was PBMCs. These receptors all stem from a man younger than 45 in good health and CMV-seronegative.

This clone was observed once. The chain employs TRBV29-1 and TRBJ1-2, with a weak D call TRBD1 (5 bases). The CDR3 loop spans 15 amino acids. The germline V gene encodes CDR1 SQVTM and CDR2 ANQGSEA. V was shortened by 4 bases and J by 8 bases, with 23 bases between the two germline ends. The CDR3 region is CSVVVGDAGVRGYTF. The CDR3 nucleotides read TGCAGCGTTGTAGTGGGGGATGCGGGGGTTAGGGGCTACACCTTC.

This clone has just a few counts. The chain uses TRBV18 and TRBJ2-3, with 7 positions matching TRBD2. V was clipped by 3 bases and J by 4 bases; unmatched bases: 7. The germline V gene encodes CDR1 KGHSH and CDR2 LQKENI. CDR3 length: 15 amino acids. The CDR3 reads CASSPPLREADTQYF. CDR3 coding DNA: TGTGCCAGCTCACCGCCGCTCCGGGAGGCAGATACGCAGTATTTT.

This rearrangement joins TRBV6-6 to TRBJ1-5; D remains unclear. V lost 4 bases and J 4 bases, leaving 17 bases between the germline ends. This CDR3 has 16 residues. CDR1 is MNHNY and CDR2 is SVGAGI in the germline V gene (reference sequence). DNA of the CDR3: TGTGCCAGCAGTTTCAGTCAGCTACCCGGGAATCAGCCCCAGCATTTT. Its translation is CASSFSQLPGNQPQHF.

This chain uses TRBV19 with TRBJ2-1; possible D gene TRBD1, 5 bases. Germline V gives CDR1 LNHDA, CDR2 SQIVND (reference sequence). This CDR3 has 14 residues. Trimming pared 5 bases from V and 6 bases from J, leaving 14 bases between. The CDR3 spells CASSPQGSFNEQFF. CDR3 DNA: TGTGCCAGTAGTCCCCAGGGCAGCTTCAATGAGCAGTTCTTC. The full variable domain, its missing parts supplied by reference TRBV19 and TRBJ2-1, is DGGITQSPKYLFRKEGQNVTLSCEQNLNHDAMYWYRQDPGQGLRLIYYSQIVNDFQKGDIAEGYSVSREKKESFPLTVTSAQKNPTAFYLCASSPQGSFNEQFFGPGTRLTVL.

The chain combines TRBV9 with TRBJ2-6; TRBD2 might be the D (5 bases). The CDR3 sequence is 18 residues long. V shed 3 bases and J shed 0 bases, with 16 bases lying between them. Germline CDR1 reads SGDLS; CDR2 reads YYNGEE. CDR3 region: CASSDPTRDVSGANVLTF. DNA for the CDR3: TGTGCCAGCAGCGACCCGACACGGGATGTCTCTGGGGCCAACGTCCTGACTTTC.

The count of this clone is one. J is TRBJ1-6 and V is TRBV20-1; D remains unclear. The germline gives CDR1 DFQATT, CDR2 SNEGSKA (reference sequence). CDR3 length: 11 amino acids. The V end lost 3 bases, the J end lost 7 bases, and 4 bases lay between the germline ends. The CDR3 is CSARRNSPLHF. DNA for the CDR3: TGCAGTGCTAGGCGCAATTCACCCCTCCACTTT.

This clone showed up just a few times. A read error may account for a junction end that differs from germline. The CDR3 DNA follows: TGTGCCAGCAGCACTGACAGTAACAATGAGCGGTTCTTC. This codes for CASSTDSNNERFF. This chain connects TRBV7-2 to TRBJ2-1, with a weak D call TRBD1 (5 bases). Germline lookup yields CDR1 SGHTA and CDR2 FQGNSA. The CDR3 extends over 13 amino acids.

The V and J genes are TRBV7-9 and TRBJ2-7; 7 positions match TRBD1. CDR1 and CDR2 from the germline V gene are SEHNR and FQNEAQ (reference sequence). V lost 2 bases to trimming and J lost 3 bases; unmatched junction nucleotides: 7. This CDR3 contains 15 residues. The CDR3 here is CASSLWSTGVYEQYF. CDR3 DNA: TGTGCCAGCAGCTTATGGAGCACAGGGGTCTACGAGCAGTACTTC. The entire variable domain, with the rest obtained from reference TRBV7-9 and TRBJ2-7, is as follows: DTGVSQNPRHKITKRGQNVTFRCDPISEHNRLYWYRQTLGQGPEFLTYFQNEAQLEKSRLLSDRFSAERPKGSFSTLEIQRTEQGDSAMYLCASSLWSTGVYEQYFGPGTRLTVT.

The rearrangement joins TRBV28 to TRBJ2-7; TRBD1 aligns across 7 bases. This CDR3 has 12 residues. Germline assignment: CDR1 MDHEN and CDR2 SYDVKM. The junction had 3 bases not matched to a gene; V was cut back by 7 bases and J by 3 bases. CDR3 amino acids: CASTDRDYEQYF. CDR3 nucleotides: TGTGCCAGCACAGACAGGGACTACGAGCAGTACTTC.

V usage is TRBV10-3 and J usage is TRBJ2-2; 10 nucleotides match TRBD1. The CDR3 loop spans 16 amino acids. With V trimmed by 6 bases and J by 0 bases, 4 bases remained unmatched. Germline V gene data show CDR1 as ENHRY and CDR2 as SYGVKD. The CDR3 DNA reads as TGTGCCATCAGCATGGACAGGGGGACGAACACCGGGGAGCTGTTTTTT. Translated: CAISMDRGTNTGELFF.

CDR3 nucleotides: TGTGCCAGCAGCCCCACGACAGGGTCGGCAGATACGCAGTATTTT. Protein product: CASSPTTGSADTQYF. The chain employs TRBV7-2 and TRBJ2-3; TRBD1 aligns across 7 bases. The length of the CDR3 is 15 residues. The V segment lost 5 bases and the J segment 4 bases; nucleotides outside the gene matches: 9. Germline CDR1 reads SGHTA; CDR2 reads FQGNSA.

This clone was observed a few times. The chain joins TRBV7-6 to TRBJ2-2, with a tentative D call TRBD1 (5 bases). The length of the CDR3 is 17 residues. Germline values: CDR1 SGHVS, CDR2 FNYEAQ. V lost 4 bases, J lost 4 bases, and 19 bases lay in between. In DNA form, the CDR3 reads TGTGCCAGCAGCTCCAGGGTCCAGCCGGATCTCACCGGGGAGCTGTTTTTT. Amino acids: CASSSRVQPDLTGELFF.

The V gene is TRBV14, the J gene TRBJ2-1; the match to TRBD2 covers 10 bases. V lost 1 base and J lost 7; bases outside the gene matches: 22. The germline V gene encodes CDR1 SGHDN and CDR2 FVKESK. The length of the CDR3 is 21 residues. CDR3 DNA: TGTGCCAGCAGCCAAGCTCTGGGGGGGACTAGCGTTTTGGCTACTCCAAATGAGCAGTTCTTC. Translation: CASSQALGGTSVLATPNEQFF.

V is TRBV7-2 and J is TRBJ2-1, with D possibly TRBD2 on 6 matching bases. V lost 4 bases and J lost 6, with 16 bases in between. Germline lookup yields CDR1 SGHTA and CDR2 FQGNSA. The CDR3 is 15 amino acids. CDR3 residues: CASSSFGHGGNEQFF. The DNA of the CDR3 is TGTGCCAGCAGCTCCTTCGGACACGGGGGCAATGAGCAGTTCTTC.

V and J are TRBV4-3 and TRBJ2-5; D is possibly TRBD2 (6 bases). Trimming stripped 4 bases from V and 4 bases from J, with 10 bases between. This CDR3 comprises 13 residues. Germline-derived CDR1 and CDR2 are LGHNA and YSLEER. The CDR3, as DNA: TGCGCCAGCAGCCCGACGGAGGGAGAGACCCAGTACTTC. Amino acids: CASSPTEGETQYF.

In DNA, the CDR3 is TGTGCCTGGAGCGGCAGGCTGTTGGGCGAGCAGTACTTC. Translation gives CAWSGRLLGEQYF. The J gene is TRBJ2-7, the V gene TRBV30; no definite D call. There are 13 residues in the CDR3. Trimming removed 3 bases from V and 6 bases from J, with 15 bases in between. Germline CDR1 and CDR2: GTSNPN and SVGIG (reference sequence).

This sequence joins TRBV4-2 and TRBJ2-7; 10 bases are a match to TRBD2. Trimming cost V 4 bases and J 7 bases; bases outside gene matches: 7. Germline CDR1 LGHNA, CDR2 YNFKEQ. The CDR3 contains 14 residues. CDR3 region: CASSPRTSGGEQYF. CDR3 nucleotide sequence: TGTGCCAGCAGCCCGAGGACTAGCGGAGGGGAGCAGTACTTC.

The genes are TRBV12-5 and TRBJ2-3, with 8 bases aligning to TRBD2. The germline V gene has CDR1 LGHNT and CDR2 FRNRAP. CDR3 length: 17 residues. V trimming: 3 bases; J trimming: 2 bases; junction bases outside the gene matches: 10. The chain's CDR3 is CASGFQLLAANTDTQYF. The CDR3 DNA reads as TGTGCTAGTGGTTTCCAACTACTAGCGGCTAACACAGATACGCAGTATTTT.

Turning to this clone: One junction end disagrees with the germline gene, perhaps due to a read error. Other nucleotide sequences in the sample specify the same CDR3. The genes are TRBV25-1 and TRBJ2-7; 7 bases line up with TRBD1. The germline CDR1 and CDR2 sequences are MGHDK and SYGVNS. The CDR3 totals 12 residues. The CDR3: CASSVHRGEQYF. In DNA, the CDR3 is TGCGCCAGCAGTGTGCACAGGGGCGAGCAGTACTTC.

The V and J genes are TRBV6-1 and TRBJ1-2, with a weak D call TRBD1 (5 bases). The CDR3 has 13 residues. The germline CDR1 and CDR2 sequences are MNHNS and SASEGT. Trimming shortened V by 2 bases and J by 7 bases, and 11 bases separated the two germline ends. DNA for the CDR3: TGTGCCAGCAGTGAACCGGGGGGGGGTGGCTACACCTTC. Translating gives CASSEPGGGGYTF.

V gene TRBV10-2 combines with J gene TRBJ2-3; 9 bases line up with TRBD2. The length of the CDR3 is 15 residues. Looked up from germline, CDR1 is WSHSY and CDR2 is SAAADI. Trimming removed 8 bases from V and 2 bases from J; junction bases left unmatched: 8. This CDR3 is CASGRGLADTDTQYF. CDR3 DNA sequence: TGCGCCAGCGGCCGGGGACTAGCAGACACAGATACGCAGTATTTT.

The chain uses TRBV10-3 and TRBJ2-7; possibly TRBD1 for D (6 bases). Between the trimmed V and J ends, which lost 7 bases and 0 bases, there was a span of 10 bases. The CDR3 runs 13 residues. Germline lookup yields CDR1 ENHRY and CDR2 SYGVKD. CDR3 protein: CAITGQSSYEQYF. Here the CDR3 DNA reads TGTGCCATCACCGGACAGAGCTCCTACGAGCAGTACTTC.

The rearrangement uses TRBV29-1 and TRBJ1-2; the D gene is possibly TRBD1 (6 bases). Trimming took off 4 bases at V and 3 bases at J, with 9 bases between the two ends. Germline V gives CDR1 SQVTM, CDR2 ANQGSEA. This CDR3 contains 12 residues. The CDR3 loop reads CSVVDSYYGYTF. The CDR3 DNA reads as TGCAGCGTTGTGGACAGCTACTATGGCTACACCTTC.

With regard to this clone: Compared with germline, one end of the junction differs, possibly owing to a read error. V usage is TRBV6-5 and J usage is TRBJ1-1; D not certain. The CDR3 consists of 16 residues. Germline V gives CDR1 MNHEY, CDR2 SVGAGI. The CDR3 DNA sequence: TGTGCCAGCAGTCACTCCGGCCCACAGATAGAAACTGAAGCTTTCTTT. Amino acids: CASSHSGPQIETEAFF.

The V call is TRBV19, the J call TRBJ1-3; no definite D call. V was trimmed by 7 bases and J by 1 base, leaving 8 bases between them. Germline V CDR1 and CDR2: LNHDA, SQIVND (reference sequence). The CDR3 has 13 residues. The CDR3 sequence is CASNTPSGNTIYF. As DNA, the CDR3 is TGTGCCAGTAATACACCATCTGGAAACACCATATATTTT.

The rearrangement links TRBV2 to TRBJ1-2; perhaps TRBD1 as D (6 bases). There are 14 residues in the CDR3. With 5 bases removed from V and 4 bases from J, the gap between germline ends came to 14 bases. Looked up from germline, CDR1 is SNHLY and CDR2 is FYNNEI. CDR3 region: CASSFEGEGYGYTF. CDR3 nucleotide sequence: TGTGCCAGCAGTTTCGAGGGGGAGGGCTATGGCTACACCTTC.

Written as DNA, the CDR3 is TGCGCCAGCTCTCCCGGACGGGACTACGACAATGAGCAGTTCTTC. Translating gives CASSPGRDYDNEQFF. The J gene is TRBJ2-1, the V gene TRBV4-1, with 7 nucleotides matching TRBD2. CDR1 and CDR2 from the germline V gene are MGHRA and YSYEKL. V dropped 8 bases and J dropped 5; count of bases not matched to a gene: 12. This CDR3 contains 15 residues.

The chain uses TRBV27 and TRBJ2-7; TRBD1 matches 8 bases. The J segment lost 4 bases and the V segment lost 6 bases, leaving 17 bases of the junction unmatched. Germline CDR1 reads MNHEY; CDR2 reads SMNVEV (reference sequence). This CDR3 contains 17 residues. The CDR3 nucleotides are TGTGCCAGCAGCCCACTACTCAAGACAGGGGTAGTGTACGAGCAGTACTTC. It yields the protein CASSPLLKTGVVYEQYF.

The DNA of the CDR3 is TGTGCCAGCAGCTTAGGGTCCAGCGGGACGATCAATGAGCAGTTCTTC. Translating it yields CASSLGSSGTINEQFF. The chain combines TRBV11-2 with TRBJ2-1, with 7 nucleotides matching TRBD2. Looked up from germline, CDR1 is SGHAT and CDR2 is FQNNGV. With 1 base clipped from V and 6 bases from J, the junction kept 9 bases outside the gene matches. The CDR3 runs to 16 residues.

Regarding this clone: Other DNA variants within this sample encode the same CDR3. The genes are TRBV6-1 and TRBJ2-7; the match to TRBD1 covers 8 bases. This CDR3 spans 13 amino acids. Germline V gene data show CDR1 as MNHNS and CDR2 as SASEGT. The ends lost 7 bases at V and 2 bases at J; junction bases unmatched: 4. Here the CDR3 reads CASNPGQAYEQYF. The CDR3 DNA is TGTGCCAGCAATCCGGGACAGGCCTACGAGCAGTACTTC.